This entry lists 15 T cell receptor beta chains sequenced from one sample in a study of T-cell reconstitution after alpha-beta-depleted transplantation in children. Researchers prepared the TCRbeta library using unique molecular identifiers, the study reports. TCRdb re-called the PCR reads through MiXCR, storing one row per CDR3 protein. The repertoire has approximately 190,000 distinct CDR3 sequences, roughly 6.3% of them found once; the top ten carry about 4.3%. Sequences were derived from PBMCs, sampled before TCRalphabeta/CD19-depleted stem cell transplant. The receptors derive from a girl under three years old with combined immunodeficiency, due to receive a stem cell transplant.

In its sample, this clonotype was seen many times. The chain employs TRBV20-1 and TRBJ1-1, with D maybe TRBD1 (5 bases). This CDR3 comprises 15 residues. Germline V CDR1 and CDR2: DFQATT, SNEGSKA (reference sequence). V lost 1 base and J 0 bases, leaving 12 bases between the germline ends. Here the CDR3 DNA reads TGCAGTGCTAGAGCAGGGTATCACATGAACACTGAAGCTTTCTTT. It translates to CSARAGYHMNTEAFF.

This clonotype was recorded at least ten times. The chain carries TRBV5-1 and TRBJ2-1, with 11 positions matching TRBD2. The J segment lost 2 bases and the V segment lost 3 bases, leaving 7 bases of the junction unmatched. CDR3 length: 17 residues. Germline CDR1 reads SGHRS; CDR2 reads YFSETQ. CDR3 residues: CASSSQTSGVTYNEQFF. DNA of the CDR3: TGCGCCAGCAGCTCACAGACTAGCGGGGTAACCTACAATGAGCAGTTCTTC.

This clonotype was recorded at least ten times. V and J are TRBV12-3 or TRBV12-4 and TRBJ2-3; unclear D gene. This CDR3 is built from 14 residues. V gave up 3 bases and J gave up 0 bases, with 7 bases separating them. This CDR3 reads CASSFGVSTDTQYF. CDR3 bases: TGTGCCAGCAGTTTCGGCGTTAGCACAGATACGCAGTATTTT.

This clonotype has just a few counts. The chain employs TRBV20-1 and TRBJ2-7, with 7 bases lining up with TRBD2. V gave up 6 bases and J gave up 0 bases; unmatched junction bases: 8. The CDR3 runs to 14 residues. CDR1 DFQATT and CDR2 SNEGSKA come from the germline V gene (reference sequence). Here the CDR3 DNA reads TGCAGTGCCCGAAGCGGGGTCAGCTCCTACGAGCAGTACTTC. This encodes CSARSGVSSYEQYF.

In this sample, this clonotype turned up many times. V is TRBV5-1 and J is TRBJ1-1; possible D gene TRBD1, 5 bases. Germline assignment: CDR1 SGHRS and CDR2 YFSETQ. Between the trimmed V and J ends, which lost 0 bases and 0 bases, there was a span of 9 bases. The CDR3 has 15 residues. CDR3 nucleotides: TGCGCCAGCAGCTTGGCCGCAGGGATGAACACTGAAGCTTTCTTT. Translated, it gives CASSLAAGMNTEAFF. The full variable domain, with the rest looked up from reference TRBV5-1 and TRBJ1-1, is KAGVTQTPRYLIKTRGQQVTLSCSPISGHRSVSWYQQTPGQGLQFLFEYFSETQRNKGNFPGRFSGRQFSNSRSEMNVSTLELGDSALYLCASSLAAGMNTEAFFGQGTRLTVV.

This clonotype was picked up a small number of times. The chain uses TRBV25-1 and TRBJ1-2, with TRBD1 identical over 8 bases. Trimming took 3 bases from V and 4 from J; bases not matched to a gene: 7. The germline V gene has CDR1 MGHDK and CDR2 SYGVNS. This CDR3 spans 15 amino acids. The CDR3 region has the DNA TGTGCCAGCAGTGACCCGGACAGGGCGTTCTATGGCTACACCTTC. Encoded protein: CASSDPDRAFYGYTF.

There are many counts of this clonotype. This chain connects TRBV11-2 to TRBJ2-3; D possibly uses TRBD1 or TRBD2 (6 bases each). This CDR3 contains 16 residues. V was shortened by 1 base and J by 0 bases, with 11 bases between the two germline ends. Germline CDR1 SGHAT, CDR2 FQNNGV. CDR3 sequence: CASSLVGGISTDTQYF. The CDR3, as DNA: TGTGCCAGCAGCTTAGTCGGGGGCATCAGCACAGATACGCAGTATTTT.

In its sample, this clonotype was seen many times. The CDR3 loop reads CASSQETIGGTYNEQFF. CDR3 in DNA: TGTGCCAGCAGCCAAGAAACAATCGGCGGGACCTACAATGAGCAGTTCTTC. V and J are TRBV4-2 and TRBJ2-1, with a weak D call TRBD2 (6 bases). The germline CDR1 and CDR2 sequences are LGHNA and YNFKEQ. The CDR3 extends over 17 amino acids. V was cut by 0 bases and J by 2 bases, with 14 bases left in between.

This clonotype was detected many times. The CDR3 loop is CATRAGQGSNQPQHF. The CDR3 coding sequence is TGTGCCACCCGGGCGGGACAGGGAAGCAATCAGCCCCAGCATTTT. The J gene is TRBJ1-5, the V gene TRBV28; 9 bases fit TRBD1. There are 15 residues in the CDR3. Germline-derived CDR1 and CDR2 are MDHEN and SYDVKM. The trim removed 10 bases at V and 1 base at J, leaving 8 bases unmatched.

Ten or more counts support this clonotype. The chain recombines TRBV5-5 with TRBJ2-2; weak D call: TRBD1 (5 bases). Germline V gene data show CDR1 as SGHKS and CDR2 as YYEKEE (reference sequence). The CDR3 runs to 16 residues. Trimming pared 1 base from V and 2 bases from J, leaving 12 bases between. In nucleotides, the CDR3 is TGTGCCAGCAGCTTGATCCCACAGGCTAACACCGGGGAGCTGTTTTTT. It codes for CASSLIPQANTGELFF.

This clonotype was observed a handful of times. V gene TRBV11-3 combines with J gene TRBJ2-2; 7 positions agree with TRBD2. The trim removed 4 bases at V and 3 bases at J, leaving 11 bases unmatched. The CDR3 sequence is 17 residues long. The V gene's germline CDR1 is SGHNT and CDR2 YENEEA. CDR3 DNA sequence: TGTGCCAGCAGCTCTAAAGCGGGACCCCTTTACACCGGGGAGCTGTTTTTT. This sequence encodes CASSSKAGPLYTGELFF.

This clonotype was detected ten times or more. The rearrangement joins TRBV21-1 to TRBJ2-5; the D call in the table, TRBD1, was not verified against the DNA. TRBV21-1 counts as a pseudogene. The CDR3 spans 18 residues. The CDR3 DNA reads TGTGCCAGCAGCAATAGCGCCTGTATGGCCCGGACACAGGGGACCCAGTACTTC. Amino acids: CASSNSACMARTQGTQYF.

This clonotype has ten or more counts. The genes are TRBV6-6 and TRBJ2-5, with no clear D. CDR3 size: 12 residues. Germline V CDR1 and CDR2: MNHNY, SVGAGI (reference sequence). Trimming removed 8 bases from V and 2 bases from J, with 9 bases in between. CDR3: CASATPQETQYF. Here the CDR3 DNA reads TGTGCCAGCGCGACACCTCAAGAGACCCAGTACTTC.

This clonotype has a count of ten or more. The chain links TRBV28 to TRBJ2-5, with D possibly matching TRBD2 (5 bases). The length of the CDR3 is 15 residues. CDR1 is MDHEN and CDR2 is SYDVKM in the germline V gene. Trimming stripped 8 bases from V and 5 bases from J, with 21 bases between. DNA of the CDR3: TGTGCCAGCGGTGGGATAGCGCTGCCGGGGGAGACCCAGTACTTC. This sequence encodes CASGGIALPGETQYF.

This chain links TRBV27 with TRBJ1-1; 7 bases align to TRBD1. The CDR3 runs to 14 residues. V shed 5 bases and J 5 bases; nucleotides not matched to a gene: 8. Germline assignment: CDR1 MNHEY and CDR2 SMNVEV (reference sequence). CDR3 in DNA: TGTGCCAGCAGTCCAACACAGGGGTGGACTGAAGCTTTCTTT. Translating it yields CASSPTQGWTEAFF.